This T cell receptor beta chain came from a study of neurological immune-mediated disorders (dated by TCRdb to about 2019). Background for the entire study: Among the 35 or so multiple sclerosis patients, relapsing-remitting MS was present in roughly 30 and secondary progressive MS was present in 3. Using UMI-based sequencing, the study compared peripheral blood TCR-beta repertoires from patients with HTLV-I-associated myelopathy (HAM/TSP), patients with multiple sclerosis, and healthy controls. Longitudinal samples, technical triplicates and paired sorted CD4+ and CD8+ T-cell subsets, alongside PBMC samples, were included among the roughly 98 TCR-beta libraries. Longitudinal HAM/TSP donors and healthy donors each had 3 time-points at intervals of 3-40 months. The cohort comprised 65 to 75 subjects: roughly 15 HAM/TSP patients, 34 multiple sclerosis patients and 20 or so healthy controls. General findings and caveats noted by the study authors: Repertoires from 18 of 34 MS patients were grouped by phylogenetic analysis into a cluster of related CDR3 sequences, suggesting a possible repertoire-level signature. TCR clonal expansion was highest in HAM/TSP patients and lowest in MS patients, with MS patients falling below even healthy controls. No identical CDR3 amino acid sequences were found to be shared among expanded clones across subjects, suggesting that TCR-beta repertoires were private in all groups. No clinical or MRI features were associated with the MS cluster, and the authors said that larger cohorts are needed.

Counted from cysteine to phenylalanine, this CDR3 has 14 amino acids. CDR3 DNA only is kept here, 42 bases in frame from base 1. CDR1 SEHNR and CDR2 FQNEAQ are derived from the germline V gene (reference sequence). V ends up 6 bases short and J 4 bases short, with an unmatched junction base count of 5. This clonotype was recorded at least ten times. Its recognized antigen is unknown. Base qualities are not at hand, and no much larger clone is one base apart. In light of the paper, this sample's time point label describes: longitudinal time-point 2. Libraries from unsorted PBMCs were made from 2 million PBMCs kept in RNAlater at -80 degrees C until RNA extraction. The multiple sclerosis patients were enrolled in a US clinical protocol that used magnetic resonance imaging to evaluate disease progression. Peripheral blood underwent Ficoll-Hypaque density gradient centrifugation to isolate PBMCs, which were then cryopreserved in liquid nitrogen.

cDNA was synthesized by template-switch 5'RACE using a primer carrying a 10-nucleotide random unique molecular identifier by which each TCR transcript was tagged. Each sequencing run produced over 200 million TCR-beta sequences covering 15-18 subjects. Total RNA was extracted with the RNeasy kit. The KAPA Real-time Library Amplification kit was used to amplify TCR-beta VDJ regions with primers targeting the TCR constant region and the 5'RACE anchor. Sample indexes and Illumina adaptors were added in a first PCR, after which library yield was increased in a second PCR. After Ampure bead purification, the TCR product of roughly 650 bp was size-selected on a 2% E-gel SizeSelection system. Before pooling, libraries had their quality checked on a Bioanalyzer, their concentration measured with Qubit, and their quantity determined with the Kapa Library Quantification kit. Libraries were sequenced paired-end 2 x 150 bp on an Illumina HiSeq 2500. To increase sequence diversity, about 25-30% phiX was spiked into each library pool. The paper's data handling went like this. Quality-filtered reads were processed with the UMI-based MiGEC pipeline, which removed over 75% of raw TCR sequences during error correction. VDJ genes were aligned to IMGT germline references, and each clonotype was defined by a unique CDR3 amino acid sequence together with V-J genes. Clonal expansion, Shannon diversity, and CDR3 relatedness (CalcPairwiseDistances, ClusterSamples) were evaluated with VDJtools, and phylogenetic trees were built with CLCbio workbench. Expanded clones were defined as having at least 8 unique UMIs, based on coefficient-of-variation modelling across technical triplicates. The public reads were reanalyzed by TCRdb: fastp trimming at Q25, MiXCR alignment, in-frame beta chains only. Merged by CDR3 protein, the rows form single entries marked with the most common genes and DNA. What appears here as the V and J calls and clone size reflects TCRdb's work, not the paper's. The sample table records approximately 80,000 distinct CDR3 sequences; 5% to 6% of these occur just once. The ten largest clones add up to over 7% of the sample.

The receptor was isolated from a woman aged 55-75 years with multiple sclerosis. The rearrangement joined TRBV7-9 to TRBJ1-1; TRBD1 matches 10 bases in the middle. Input material: PBMCs. The CDR3 is CASSRQGASTEAFF. The nucleotide sequence is TGTGCCAGCAGTCGACAGGGGGCTAGCACTGAAGCTTTCTTT.